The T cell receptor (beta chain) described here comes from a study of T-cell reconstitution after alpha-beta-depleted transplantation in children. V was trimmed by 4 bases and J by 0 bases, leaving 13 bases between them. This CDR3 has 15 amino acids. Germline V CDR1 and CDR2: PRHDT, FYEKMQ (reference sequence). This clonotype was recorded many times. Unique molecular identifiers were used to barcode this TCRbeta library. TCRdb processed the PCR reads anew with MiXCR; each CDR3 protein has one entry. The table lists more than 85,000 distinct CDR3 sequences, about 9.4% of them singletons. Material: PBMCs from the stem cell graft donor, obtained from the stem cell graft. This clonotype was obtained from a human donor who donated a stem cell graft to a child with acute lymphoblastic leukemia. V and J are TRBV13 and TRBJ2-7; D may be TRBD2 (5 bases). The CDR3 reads CASSSRRLPSYEQYF. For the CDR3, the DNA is TGTGCCAGCAGCTCGAGGAGGCTCCCCTCCTACGAGCAGTACTTC.